Shown below are 5 T cell receptor beta chains from a single sample sequenced in a study of blood T cell repertoires in COVID-19 (TCRdb year 2020). The library was built by means of the immunoSEQ multiplex PCR assay. The source is immuneACCESS, and TCRdb retained only in-frame sequences with V and J called. Part of the clones is not carried over; for the studies checked, unresolved V genes explain less than half of this, and the remainder is unexplained. The sample contains approximately 93,000 clones, around 88% of them found a single time. Approximately 2% of the sample comes from the top ten. The sample taken for sequencing was peripheral blood. All receptors derive from a man aged 45-60 years with COVID-19, enrolled during active disease.

V gene TRBV9 combines with J gene TRBJ2-7; 9 nucleotides match TRBD1. Germline lookup yields CDR1 SGDLS and CDR2 YYNGEE. The CDR3 runs 14 residues. Trimming at V came to 0 bases and at J to 4 bases, leaving 2 bases not matched to a gene. The CDR3 nucleotides are TGTGCCAGCAGCGTAGGAGGACAGGGGTACGAGCAGTACTTC. This gives the protein CASSVGGQGYEQYF. Looking up the rest from reference TRBV9 and TRBJ2-7 gives the full variable domain: DSGVTQTPKHLITATGQRVTLRCSPRSGDLSVYWYQQSLDQGLQFLIQYYNGEERAKGNILERFSAQQFPDLHSELNLSSLELGDSALYFCASSVGGQGYEQYFGPGTRLTVT.

The chain links TRBV6-2 or TRBV6-3 to TRBJ2-7; 9 bases agree with TRBD1. The J segment lost 3 bases and the V segment lost 4 bases, leaving 7 bases of the junction unmatched. The CDR3 is 15 residues long. Germline CDR1 and CDR2: MNHEY and SVGEGT. The CDR3 region is CASSWAGQGFYEQYF. The CDR3 DNA reads TGTGCCAGCAGTTGGGCGGGACAGGGTTTCTACGAGCAGTACTTC.

The CDR3 sequence: CASSLKAGGQDTQYF. The DNA for the CDR3 is TGTGCCAGCAGCTTAAAAGCGGGGGGGCAAGATACGCAGTATTTT. The J gene is TRBJ2-3, the V gene TRBV7-9; 10 nucleotides align to TRBD2. The CDR3 has 15 amino acids. The V and J ends lost 2 bases and 5 bases, in that order; junction bases with no gene match: 4. Germline lookup yields CDR1 SEHNR and CDR2 FQNEAQ (reference sequence).

J is TRBJ2-1 and V is TRBV18; TRBD2 might be the D (6 bases). The CDR3 length is 17 residues. The germline V gene has CDR1 KGHSH and CDR2 LQKENI. The V and J ends lost 6 bases and 2 bases respectively, with 20 bases between them. The chain's CDR3 is CASSYHKLGGTYNEQFF. CDR3 nucleotides: TGTGCCAGCTCGTACCACAAGCTGGGGGGTACCTACAATGAGCAGTTCTTC. The whole variable domain, filled in from reference TRBV18 and TRBJ2-1, reads NAGVMQNPRHLVRRRGQEARLRCSPMKGHSHVYWYRQLPEEGLKFMVYLQKENIIDESGMPKERFSAEFPKEGPSILRIQQVVRGDSAAYFCASSYHKLGGTYNEQFFGPGTRLTVL.

Comment on this clone: A read error may account for a junction end that differs from germline. This chain uses TRBV6-5 with TRBJ1-5; no reliable D call. Germline CDR1 and CDR2: MNHEY and SVGAGI. This CDR3 has 14 residues. CDR3 protein: CASSYSPSRQPQHF. CDR3 sequence (DNA): TGTGCCAGCAGCTACTCACCTTCTCGGCAGCCCCAGCATTTT.